This entry lists 20 T cell receptor beta chains sequenced from one sample in a study of CD8+CD57+ T cells in acquired aplastic anemia. Investigators profiled TCR beta VDJ and CDR3 from genomic DNA template. TCRdb fed the reads into MiXCR, producing one record per CDR3 protein. Of 150,000 to 200,000 distinct CDR3 sequences listed, over 40% are singletons. Sequenced patients had shown CD8+CD57+ cell expansion by flow cytometry. Material for sequencing was sorted CD4+, CD8+, or CD8+CD57+ T cells (not recorded which) from PBMCs. These receptors all come from a human donor with aplastic anemia.

As regards this clonotype: The final CDR3 position lacks the conserved phenylalanine or tryptophan, pointing to a likely read error. V and J are TRBV19 and TRBJ2-7, with TRBD1 matching over 8 bases. Germline values: CDR1 LNHDA, CDR2 SQIVND (reference sequence). V lost 5 bases, J lost 1 base, and 4 bases stayed unmatched. This CDR3 has 14 amino acids. CDR3 DNA: TGTGCCAGTAGTGTATGGACAGGGTCCTACGAGCAGTACCTC. Its translation: CASSVWTGSYEQYL.

The chain joins TRBV5-1 to TRBJ2-1, with 7 bases matching TRBD1. The CDR3 has 15 amino acids. V was pared by 5 bases and J by 2 bases, with 7 bases of the junction left unmatched. Germline V gene lookup returns CDR1 SGHRS and CDR2 YFSETQ. DNA for the CDR3: TGCGCCAGCAGACGCACAGGGGACGCCTACAATGAGCAGTTCTTC. Translating gives CASRRTGDAYNEQFF.

The genes are TRBV19 and TRBJ2-7; 9 bases line up with TRBD1. CDR3 length equals 14 residues. Germline V gene sequence: CDR1 LNHDA, CDR2 SQIVND (reference sequence). Losses at the gene ends were 3 bases for V and 2 bases for J; bases not matched to a gene: 2. DNA for the CDR3: TGTGCCAGTAGTATGGACAGGGGAACCTACGAGCAGTACTTC. Translating it yields CASSMDRGTYEQYF.

The rearrangement uses TRBV20-1 and TRBJ1-1; D gene ambiguous. Germline V gene data show CDR1 as DFQATT and CDR2 as SNEGSKA (reference sequence). Trimming took 2 bases from V and 0 from J, leaving 4 bases between them. CDR3 length equals 12 residues. The CDR3 region has the DNA TGCAGTGCTAGAAAGGTGAACACTGAAGCTTTCTTT. This gives the protein CSARKVNTEAFF.

The V and J genes are TRBV29-1 and TRBJ2-5; 9 bases fit TRBD2. The CDR3 is 13 residues long. Germline V CDR1 and CDR2: SQVTM, ANQGSEA. The junction had 2 bases not matched to a gene; V was cut back by 3 bases and J by 3 bases. The CDR3, as DNA: TGCAGCGTTGAGTCTAGCGGGAAAGAGACCCAGTACTTC. Its translation is CSVESSGKETQYF.

The chain employs TRBV29-1 and TRBJ1-1; 11 nucleotides match TRBD1. The CDR3 loop spans 12 amino acids. CDR1 is SQVTM and CDR2 is ANQGSEA in the germline V gene. The V gene end was trimmed by 8 bases and the J gene end by 5 bases; junction bases not matched to a gene: 4. CDR3 amino acids: CSTDRGRTEAFF. The CDR3 DNA reads TGCAGCACGGACAGGGGGCGAACTGAAGCTTTCTTT. Complete variable domain (other parts from reference TRBV29-1 and TRBJ1-1): SAVISQKPSRDICQRGTSLTIQCQVDSQVTMMFWYRQQPGQSLTLIATANQGSEATYESGFVIDKFPISRPNLTFSTLTVSNMSPEDSSIYLCSTDRGRTEAFFGQGTRLTVV.

About this clonotype itself: A much bigger clone sits one base away, suggesting this may be a read error. J is TRBJ1-3 and V is TRBV11-2, with D possibly TRBD1 on 6 matching bases. The length of the CDR3 is 14 residues. Looked up from germline, CDR1 is SGHAT and CDR2 is FQNNGV. CDR3 region: CANSLEPGAYTIYF. The CDR3 DNA follows: TGTGCCAACAGCTTAGAGCCAGGGGCCTACACCATATATTTT.

The V and J genes are TRBV15 and TRBJ1-5; D is possibly TRBD1 (6 bases). Trimming took off 5 bases at V and 6 bases at J, with 17 bases between the two ends. In germline, CDR1 is LNHNV, CDR2 YYDKDF (reference sequence). The CDR3 runs to 15 residues. The CDR3 protein is CATSSERGTFQPQHF. CDR3 DNA sequence: TGTGCCACCAGCTCCGAGAGGGGGACCTTTCAGCCCCAGCATTTT.

This clonotype was seen only once. A much larger clone differs from this one at a single base, so this may be a read error. The rearrangement links TRBV5-4 to TRBJ1-2; D is uncertain. Germline CDR1 and CDR2: SGHNT and YYREEE (reference sequence). The CDR3 consists of 13 residues. CDR3 DNA sequence: TGTGCCAGCAGCCGCTGGGGTTCCGATGGCTACGCCTTC. Its protein is CASSRWGSDGYAF. Full variable domain (rest looked up from reference TRBV5-4 and TRBJ1-2): ETGVTQSPTHLIKTRGQQVTLRCSSQSGHNTVSWYQQALGQGPQFIFQYYREEENGRGNFPPRFSGLQFPNYSSELNVNALELDDSALYLCASSRWGSDGYAFGSGTRLTVV.

Ten or more counts support this clonotype. This chain uses TRBV11-2 with TRBJ2-1; 10 bases match TRBD2. The CDR3 has 18 amino acids. The V segment lost 3 bases and the J segment 8 bases; nucleotides outside the gene matches: 16. Per the germline V gene, CDR1 is SGHAT and CDR2 is FQNNGV. For the CDR3, the DNA is TGTGCCAGCAGCTTTAGGGTGACAGCGGGGGGGAGGTCGGATGAGCAGTTCTTC. Translated: CASSFRVTAGGRSDEQFF.

This clonotype was seen at least ten times. The chain couples TRBV10-1 to TRBJ2-1; 11 positions match TRBD2. This CDR3 is 16 amino acids long. In germline, CDR1 is WNHNN, CDR2 SYGVQD (reference sequence). The junction had 9 bases not matched to a gene; V was cut back by 2 bases and J by 9 bases. The CDR3 here is CASSESCLAGGREQFF. CDR3 DNA sequence: TGCGCCAGCAGTGAGAGTTGTCTAGCGGGAGGCCGTGAGCAGTTCTTC.

This clonotype was detected many times. This chain uses TRBV20-1 with TRBJ1-6, with 7 bases fitting TRBD1. Germline CDR1 DFQATT, CDR2 SNEGSKA (reference sequence). This CDR3 is 13 amino acids long. The V gene end was trimmed by 6 bases and the J gene end by 10 bases; junction bases not matched to a gene: 9. The CDR3 coding sequence is TGCAGTGCCCTGACAGGGTTGGAATCACCCCTCCACTTT. Encoded protein: CSALTGLESPLHF.

This clonotype appeared a single time. The chain uses TRBV19 and TRBJ1-4; 8 nucleotides align to TRBD1. V was clipped by 4 bases and J by 8 bases; unmatched bases: 6. The CDR3 contains 14 residues. Germline V gene data show CDR1 as LNHDA and CDR2 as SQIVND (reference sequence). This chain's CDR3 is CASSTGGAGEKLFF. The CDR3 nucleotides are TGTGCCAGTAGTACAGGGGGCGCCGGGGAAAAACTGTTTTTT.

The sample holds a few counts of this clonotype. V usage is TRBV12-3 or TRBV12-4 and J usage is TRBJ2-1, with 8 bases identical to TRBD2. The CDR3 is 16 amino acids. J was trimmed by 4 bases and V by 3 bases; bases with no gene match: 8. CDR3 coding DNA: TGTGCCAGCAGTTTTATAGCGGGAAAGGGGTACAATGAGCAGTTCTTC. Protein: CASSFIAGKGYNEQFF.

CDR3 nucleotides: TGCAGTGCTAGCACCATACAGCCCCATAATTCACCCCTCCACTTT. Encoded protein: CSASTIQPHNSPLHF. The genes are TRBV20-1 and TRBJ1-6; D is undetermined. The CDR3 covers 15 residues. V lost 3 bases to trimming and J lost 5 bases, with 14 bases between them. Looked up from germline, CDR1 is DFQATT and CDR2 is SNEGSKA (reference sequence).

There are many counts of this clonotype. This chain links TRBV12-3 or TRBV12-4 with TRBJ2-2; the match to TRBD2 covers 13 bases. The CDR3 spans 15 residues. The V gene end was trimmed by 5 bases and the J gene end by 6 bases; junction bases not matched to a gene: 3. The CDR3 sequence: CASSLTSGGAGELFF. The CDR3 DNA is TGTGCCAGCAGTCTTACTAGCGGGGGGGCCGGGGAGCTGTTTTTT.

This clonotype was counted between two and nine times. The V gene is TRBV27, the J gene TRBJ2-1; TRBD2 matches 10 bases. This CDR3 is built from 18 residues. The V gene's germline CDR1 is MNHEY and CDR2 SMNVEV (reference sequence). J gave up 8 bases and V 5 bases, and 18 bases lay outside the gene matches. CDR3 in amino acids: CASSPEGILAGDLDEQFF. CDR3 nucleotides: TGTGCCAGCAGTCCCGAAGGCATTCTAGCGGGAGACTTGGATGAGCAGTTCTTC.

In this sample, this clonotype turned up a few times. CDR3 residues: CASSLVAGGGRVYEQYF. CDR3 nucleotide sequence: TGTGCCAGCAGCTTAGTAGCCGGCGGGGGGCGGGTTTACGAGCAGTACTTC. The gene calls are TRBV11-2 and TRBJ2-7; 8 bases match TRBD2. The CDR3 is made up of 17 amino acids. The V gene's germline CDR1 is SGHAT and CDR2 FQNNGV. V gave up 1 base and J gave up 4 bases; unmatched junction bases: 12.

The chain couples TRBV10-1 to TRBJ2-5; 9 positions match TRBD1. J was trimmed by 2 bases and V by 10 bases; bases with no gene match: 11. Germline values: CDR1 WNHNN, CDR2 SYGVQD (reference sequence). This CDR3 has 15 residues. Here the CDR3 DNA reads TGCGCCACCGGAATGGACAGGGGCCCGCAAGAGACCCAGTACTTC. Protein: CATGMDRGPQETQYF.

The rearrangement links TRBV12-3 or TRBV12-4 to TRBJ1-2; 7 nucleotides line up with TRBD1. Trimming cost V 4 bases and J 0 bases; bases outside gene matches: 8. The CDR3 sequence is 16 residues long. This CDR3 is CASSSRDRIANYGYTF. The DNA of the CDR3 is TGTGCCAGCAGTTCCCGGGACAGAATAGCTAACTATGGCTACACCTTC.